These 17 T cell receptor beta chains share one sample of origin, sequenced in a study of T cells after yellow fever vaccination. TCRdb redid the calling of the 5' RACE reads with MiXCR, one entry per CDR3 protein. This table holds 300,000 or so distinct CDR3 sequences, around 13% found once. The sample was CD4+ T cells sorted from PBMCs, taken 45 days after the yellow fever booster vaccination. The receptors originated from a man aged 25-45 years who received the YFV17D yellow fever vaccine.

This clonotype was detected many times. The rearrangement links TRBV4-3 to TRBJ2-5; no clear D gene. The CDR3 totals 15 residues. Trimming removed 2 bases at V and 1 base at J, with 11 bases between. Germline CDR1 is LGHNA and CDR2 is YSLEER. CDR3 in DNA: TGCGCCAGCAGCCAAAACCCGGGCGGCCAAGAGACCCAGTACTTC. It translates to CASSQNPGGQETQYF.

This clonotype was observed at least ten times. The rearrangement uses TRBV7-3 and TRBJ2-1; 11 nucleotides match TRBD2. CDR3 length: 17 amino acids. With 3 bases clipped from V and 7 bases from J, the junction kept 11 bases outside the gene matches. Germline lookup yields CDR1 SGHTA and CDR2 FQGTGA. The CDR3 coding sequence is TGTGCCAGCAGCTTCGTCGGCGTGACTAGCGGGATTAATGAGCAGTTCTTC. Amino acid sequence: CASSFVGVTSGINEQFF.

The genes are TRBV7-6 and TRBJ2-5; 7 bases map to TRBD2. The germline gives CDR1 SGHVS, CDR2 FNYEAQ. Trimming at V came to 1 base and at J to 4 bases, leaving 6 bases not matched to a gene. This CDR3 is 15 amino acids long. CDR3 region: CASSLVGGPRETQYF. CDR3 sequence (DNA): TGTGCCAGCAGCTTAGTGGGAGGGCCCAGAGAGACCCAGTACTTC.

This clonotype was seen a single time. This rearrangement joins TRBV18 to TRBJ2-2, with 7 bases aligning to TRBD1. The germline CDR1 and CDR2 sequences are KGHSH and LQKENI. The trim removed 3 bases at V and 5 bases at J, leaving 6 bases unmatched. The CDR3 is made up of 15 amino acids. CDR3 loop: CASSPDRTPTGELFF. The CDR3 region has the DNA TGTGCCAGCTCACCGGACAGGACACCGACCGGGGAGCTGTTTTTT.

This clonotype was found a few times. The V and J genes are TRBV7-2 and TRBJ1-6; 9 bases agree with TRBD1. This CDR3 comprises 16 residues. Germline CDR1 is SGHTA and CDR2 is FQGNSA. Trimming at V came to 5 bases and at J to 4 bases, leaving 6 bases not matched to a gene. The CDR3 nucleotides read TGTGCCAGCAGCCGGGACAGGGTGGGATATAATTCACCCCTCCACTTT. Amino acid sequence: CASSRDRVGYNSPLHF.

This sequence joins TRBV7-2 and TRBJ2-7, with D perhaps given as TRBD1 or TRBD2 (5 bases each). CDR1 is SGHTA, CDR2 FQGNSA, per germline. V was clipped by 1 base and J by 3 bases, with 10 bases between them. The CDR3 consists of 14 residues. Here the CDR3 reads CASSLGGGFYEQYF. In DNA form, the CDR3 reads TGTGCCAGCAGCTTAGGGGGCGGGTTCTACGAGCAGTACTTC.

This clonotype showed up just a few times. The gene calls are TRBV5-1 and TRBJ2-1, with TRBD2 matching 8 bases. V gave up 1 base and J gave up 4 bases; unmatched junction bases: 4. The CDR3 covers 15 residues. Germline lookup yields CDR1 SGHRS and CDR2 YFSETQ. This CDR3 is CASSLRREVYNEQFF. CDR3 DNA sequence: TGCGCCAGCAGCTTGCGGCGGGAGGTGTACAATGAGCAGTTCTTC.

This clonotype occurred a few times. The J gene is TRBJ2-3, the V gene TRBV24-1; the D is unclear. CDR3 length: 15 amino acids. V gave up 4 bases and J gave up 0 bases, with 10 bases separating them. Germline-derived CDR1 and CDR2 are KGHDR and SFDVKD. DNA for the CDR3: TGTGCCACCAGTGACAAAAGGCGAAGCACAGATACGCAGTATTTT. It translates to CATSDKRRSTDTQYF.

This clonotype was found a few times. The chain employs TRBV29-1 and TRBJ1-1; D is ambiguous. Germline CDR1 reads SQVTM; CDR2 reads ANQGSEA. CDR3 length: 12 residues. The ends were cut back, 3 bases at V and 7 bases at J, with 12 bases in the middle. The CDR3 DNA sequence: TGCAGCGTTGAGGCGCTAAGCGTTGAAGCTTTCTTT. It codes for CSVEALSVEAFF. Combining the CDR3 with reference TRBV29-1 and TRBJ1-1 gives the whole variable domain SAVISQKPSRDICQRGTSLTIQCQVDSQVTMMFWYRQQPGQSLTLIATANQGSEATYESGFVIDKFPISRPNLTFSTLTVSNMSPEDSSIYLCSVEALSVEAFFGQGTRLTVV.

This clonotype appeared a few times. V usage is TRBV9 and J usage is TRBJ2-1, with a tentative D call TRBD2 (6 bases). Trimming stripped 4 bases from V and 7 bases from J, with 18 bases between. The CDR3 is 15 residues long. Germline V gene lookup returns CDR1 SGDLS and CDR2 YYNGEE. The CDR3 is CASSRRGGNQNEQFF. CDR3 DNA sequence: TGTGCCAGCAGCAGGAGGGGCGGGAATCAGAATGAGCAGTTCTTC.

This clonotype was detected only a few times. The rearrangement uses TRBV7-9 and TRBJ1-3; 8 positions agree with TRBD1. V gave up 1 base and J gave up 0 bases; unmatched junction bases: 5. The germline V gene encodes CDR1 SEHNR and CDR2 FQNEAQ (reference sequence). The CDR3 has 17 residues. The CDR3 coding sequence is TGTGCCAGCAGCTTAGGGGGGACAGGAAGCTCTGGAAACACCATATATTTT. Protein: CASSLGGTGSSGNTIYF.

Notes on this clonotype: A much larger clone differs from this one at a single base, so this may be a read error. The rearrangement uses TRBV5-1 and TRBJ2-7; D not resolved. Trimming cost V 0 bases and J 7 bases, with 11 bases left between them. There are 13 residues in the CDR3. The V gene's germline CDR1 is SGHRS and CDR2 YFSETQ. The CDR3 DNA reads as TGCGCCAGCAGCTTGGACCCGTTTGGGGAGCAGTACTTC. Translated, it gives CASSLDPFGEQYF.

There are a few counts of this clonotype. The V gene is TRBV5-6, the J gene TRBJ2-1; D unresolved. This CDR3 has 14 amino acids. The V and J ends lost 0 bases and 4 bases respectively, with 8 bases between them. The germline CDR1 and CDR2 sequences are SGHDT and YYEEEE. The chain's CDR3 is CASSLGFGYNEQFF. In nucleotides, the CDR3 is TGTGCCAGCAGCTTGGGGTTCGGTTACAATGAGCAGTTCTTC.

For the CDR3, the DNA is TGTGCCAGCAGTTACTCTCCTAGCGGCTACTACGAGCAGTACTTC. Protein sequence: CASSYSPSGYYEQYF. This sequence joins TRBV6-5 and TRBJ2-7, with 7 bases matching TRBD2. Per the germline V gene, CDR1 is MNHEY and CDR2 is SVGAGI. V trimming: 0 bases; J trimming: 3 bases; junction bases outside the gene matches: 5. This CDR3 is built from 15 residues.

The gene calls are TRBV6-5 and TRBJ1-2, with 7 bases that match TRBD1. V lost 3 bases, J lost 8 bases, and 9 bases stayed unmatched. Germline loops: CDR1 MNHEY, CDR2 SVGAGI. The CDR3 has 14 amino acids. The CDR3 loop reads CASSYFDRAGGYTF. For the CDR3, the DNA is TGTGCCAGCAGTTATTTTGACAGGGCAGGCGGCTACACCTTC.

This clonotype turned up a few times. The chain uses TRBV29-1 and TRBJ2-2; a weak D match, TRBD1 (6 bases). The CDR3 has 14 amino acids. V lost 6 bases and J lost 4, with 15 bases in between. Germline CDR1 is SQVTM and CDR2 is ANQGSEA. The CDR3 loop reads CSVRSGTTTGELFF. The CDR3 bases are TGCAGCGTAAGATCCGGGACAACCACCGGGGAGCTGTTTTTT.

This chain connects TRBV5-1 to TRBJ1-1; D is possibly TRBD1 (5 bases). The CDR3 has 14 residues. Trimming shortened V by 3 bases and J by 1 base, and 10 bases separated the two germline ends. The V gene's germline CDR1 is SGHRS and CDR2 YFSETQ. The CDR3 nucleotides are TGCGCCAGCAGCTCCCCCGACAGGAACACTGAAGCTTTCTTT. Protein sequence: CASSSPDRNTEAFF.